Listed here are 13 T cell receptor beta chains from one sample, sequenced in a study of T cells after yellow fever vaccination. MiXCR was run by TCRdb on the 5' RACE reads, yielding one entry per CDR3 protein. The repertoire holds about 340,000 distinct CDR3 sequences, with approximately 4% as singletons. The sample consisted of PBMCs, taken 5 days after the yellow fever booster vaccination. The source of these receptors is a man aged 18 to 35 who received the YFV17D yellow fever vaccine.

The genes are TRBV15 and TRBJ1-1; D gene ambiguous. The germline V gene encodes CDR1 LNHNV and CDR2 YYDKDF (reference sequence). The CDR3 has 14 residues. V dropped 1 base and J dropped 4 bases, with 10 bases sitting between them. The CDR3 DNA is TGTGCCACCAGCAGAGCAGGTGATTTCACTGAAGCTTTCTTT. It is translated as CATSRAGDFTEAFF.

This chain's CDR3 is CASFPSGGAGGELFF. In DNA, the CDR3 is TGTGCCAGCTTCCCTAGCGGGGGGGCTGGCGGGGAGCTGTTTTTT. The rearrangement links TRBV12-3 or TRBV12-4 to TRBJ2-2; TRBD2 agrees at 12 bases. This CDR3 has 15 amino acids. The V and J ends lost 8 bases and 7 bases, in that order; junction bases with no gene match: 8.

This clonotype was recorded at least ten times. The V gene is TRBV6-2 or TRBV6-3, the J gene TRBJ2-5; D unclear. The germline V gene has CDR1 MNHEY and CDR2 SVGEGT. The V end lost 5 bases, the J end lost 4 bases, and 20 bases lay between the germline ends. This CDR3 is 16 amino acids long. The CDR3 sequence: CASSAPKWQARETQYF. CDR3 DNA sequence: TGTGCCAGCAGTGCGCCTAAGTGGCAGGCAAGAGAGACCCAGTACTTC.

This clonotype came up many times. This rearrangement joins TRBV24-1 to TRBJ2-5; D gene uncertain. The ends were cut back, 4 bases at V and 5 bases at J, with 10 bases in the middle. Germline V gene sequence: CDR1 KGHDR, CDR2 SFDVKD. The CDR3 spans 13 residues. The CDR3 sequence is CATSDTVGETQYF. CDR3 coding DNA: TGTGCCACCAGTGACACGGTTGGGGAGACCCAGTACTTC.

This clonotype was recorded at least ten times. The chain is built from TRBV18 and TRBJ1-1; D is unresolved. There are 12 residues in the CDR3. The V end was cut by 2 bases, the J end by 1 base, with 2 bases between. Germline CDR1 is KGHSH and CDR2 is LQKENI. Here the CDR3 reads CASSPWNTEAFF. The CDR3 nucleotides read TGTGCCAGCTCACCATGGAACACTGAAGCTTTCTTT.

This clonotype was picked up a small number of times. The J gene is TRBJ2-7, the V gene TRBV12-3 or TRBV12-4; D is perhaps TRBD1 (6 bases). V lost 7 bases to trimming and J lost 8 bases, with 12 bases between them. This CDR3 contains 11 residues. The chain's CDR3 is CASTQGWKQYF. The CDR3 DNA follows: TGTGCCAGCACCCAGGGGTGGAAGCAGTACTTC.

V is TRBV10-3 and J is TRBJ2-3; D is ambiguous. Germline loops: CDR1 ENHRY, CDR2 SYGVKD. Trimming cost V 10 bases and J 5 bases, with 16 bases left between them. The CDR3 length is 13 residues. In DNA form, the CDR3 reads TGTGCCACCCTTGGCCACCTAGGAGATACGCAGTATTTT. It specifies CATLGHLGDTQYF.

The chain links TRBV7-9 to TRBJ2-5, with D perhaps matching TRBD1 (5 bases). The germline V and J ends were trimmed by 5 bases and 0 bases, with 13 bases remaining between them. Germline V gives CDR1 SEHNR, CDR2 FQNEAQ (reference sequence). This CDR3 region has 15 residues. CDR3 loop: CASSPTVWNQETQYF. CDR3 nucleotides: TGTGCCAGCAGCCCGACAGTCTGGAACCAAGAGACCCAGTACTTC.

V and J are TRBV2 and TRBJ2-7; possibly TRBD1 or TRBD2 for D (5 bases each). V gave up 6 bases and J gave up 3 bases, with 9 bases separating them. CDR1 SNHLY and CDR2 FYNNEI come from the germline V gene. The CDR3 runs 12 residues. CDR3 nucleotide sequence: TGTGCCAGCAGGCCAGGGAGCTACGAGCAGTACTTC. Amino acid sequence: CASRPGSYEQYF.

This clonotype was counted at least ten times. This sequence joins TRBV5-1 and TRBJ1-2; TRBD1 aligns across 7 bases. The CDR3 runs to 13 residues. Germline CDR1 is SGHRS and CDR2 is YFSETQ. V was clipped by 2 bases and J by 6 bases; unmatched bases: 4. This CDR3 reads CASSLGQEHGYTF. CDR3 sequence (DNA): TGCGCCAGCAGCTTAGGACAGGAGCATGGCTACACCTTC.

The chain uses TRBV7-2 and TRBJ2-7, with D maybe TRBD2 (6 bases). V shed 1 base and J shed 7 bases, with 14 bases lying between them. The CDR3 totals 14 residues. Germline V lookup: CDR1 SGHTA, CDR2 FQGNSA. CDR3 loop: CASSLGPAGGEQYF. The CDR3 DNA is TGTGCCAGCAGCTTAGGTCCAGCGGGCGGGGAGCAGTACTTC.

This clonotype was observed a few times. The chain couples TRBV18 to TRBJ2-6, with D possibly matching TRBD1 (6 bases). This CDR3 has 18 amino acids. Germline V lookup: CDR1 KGHSH, CDR2 LQKENI. The V gene lost 3 bases and the J gene lost 0 bases, with 15 bases spanning the gap. CDR3 sequence: CASSPSGHISSGANVLTF. CDR3 nucleotides: TGTGCCAGCTCACCTTCGGGACACATCTCCTCTGGGGCCAACGTCCTGACTTTC. Looking up the rest from reference TRBV18 and TRBJ2-6 gives the full variable domain: NAGVMQNPRHLVRRRGQEARLRCSPMKGHSHVYWYRQLPEEGLKFMVYLQKENIIDESGMPKERFSAEFPKEGPSILRIQQVVRGDSAAYFCASSPSGHISSGANVLTFGAGSRLTVL.

The chain is built from TRBV15 and TRBJ1-4; D uncertain. The V end was cut by 0 bases, the J end by 8 bases, with 13 bases between. In germline, CDR1 is LNHNV, CDR2 YYDKDF (reference sequence). The CDR3 consists of 15 residues. Here the CDR3 reads CATSRDLPGSEKLFF. The CDR3 nucleotides are TGTGCCACCAGCAGAGATCTGCCCGGGTCCGAAAAACTGTTTTTT.